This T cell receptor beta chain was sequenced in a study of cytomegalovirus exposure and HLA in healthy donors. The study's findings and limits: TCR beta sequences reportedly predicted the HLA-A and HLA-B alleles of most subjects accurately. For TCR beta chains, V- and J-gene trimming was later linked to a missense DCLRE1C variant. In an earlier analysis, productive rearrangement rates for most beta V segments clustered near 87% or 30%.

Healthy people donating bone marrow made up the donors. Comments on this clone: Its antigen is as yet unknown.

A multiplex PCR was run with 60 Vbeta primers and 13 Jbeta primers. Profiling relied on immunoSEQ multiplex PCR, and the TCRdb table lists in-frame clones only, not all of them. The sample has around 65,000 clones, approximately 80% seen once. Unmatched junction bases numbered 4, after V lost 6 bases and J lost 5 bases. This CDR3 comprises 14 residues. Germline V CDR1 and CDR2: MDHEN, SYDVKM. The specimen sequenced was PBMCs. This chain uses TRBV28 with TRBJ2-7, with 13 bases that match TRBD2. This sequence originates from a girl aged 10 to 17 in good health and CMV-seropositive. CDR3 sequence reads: CASSQLAGGNEQYF. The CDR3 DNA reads TGTGCCAGCAGCCAACTAGCGGGGGGGAACGAGCAGTACTTC.